The entry below describes one T cell receptor beta chain. This clonotype has only a few counts. Its specific antigen is unknown. Base qualities are not at hand, and no much larger clone is one base apart. From a lookup of the germline V gene, CDR1 and CDR2 are ENHRY and SYGVKD. Between the V and J ends, shortened by 0 bases and 1 base respectively, the junction contains 6 bases. Reading from cysteine to phenylalanine, the CDR3 counts 14 amino acids. Only the CDR3 DNA stays, 42 bases, in frame from base 1. This record comes from a study of T-cell reconstitution after alpha-beta-depleted transplantation in children (dated by TCRdb to 2016 to 2017). In terms of the full investigation: Using TCR repertoire profiling, the study quantitatively followed how T-cell immune reconstitution unfolded in children after TCRalphabeta/CD19-depleted allogeneic hematopoietic cell transplantation.

In light of the paper, this sample's treatment or condition label describes: allogeneic hematopoietic cell transplantation with graft depleted of TCRalphabeta T cells and CD19 B cells. The children who served as transplant recipients had been given grafts of TCRalphabeta/CD19-depleted allogeneic hematopoietic cells. General study outcomes and caveats: Apparently early alphabetaT-cell count recovery about two months after transplant reportedly relied on only several hundred rapidly expanded clones derived from non-depleted graft cells. Over subsequent months, a decline in hyperexpanded clone frequencies was noted, and after one year, T-cell counts and TCRbeta diversity were mostly ascribed to newly produced T cells. In some patients, high TCRbeta diversity at day 60 was attributed to recipient T cells and intrathymic progenitors that had survived conditioning.

Libraries were made using PCR. This sample was sequenced with an Illumina HiSeq 2500. TCR library preparation used molecular barcoding, with unique molecular identifiers applied to normalize quantification of the TCRbeta repertoire. Through fastp at Q25 and MiXCR, TCRdb rebuilt clones from the public reads, retaining in-frame beta chains. CDR3 protein sequences are deduplicated, and each keeps its most common genes and DNA. Present in this sample are 250,000 to 300,000 distinct CDR3 sequences, roughly 8.2% of which were seen just once. Over 7.5% of the sample goes to the ten largest clones. The rearrangement joined TRBV10-3 to TRBJ1-2; the D gene assignment is ambiguous. Specimen: peripheral blood, collected 360 days after TCRalphabeta/CD19-depleted stem cell transplant. This sequence originates from a female patient aged 2 to 10 who had a stem cell transplant for Fanconi anemia, so the T cells may come from the graft donor. The CDR3: CAISESTLNYGYTF. In nucleotide form, the sequence is TGTGCCATCAGTGAGTCGACACTTAACTATGGCTACACCTTC.